The 26 T cell receptor beta chains in this list originate from one sample, sequenced in a study of CXCR3-negative and CXCR3-positive naive CD8 T cells. Libraries were UMI-labeled 5' RACE TRB cDNA. Reanalyzing the 5' RACE reads, TCRdb keeps one entry per CDR3 protein, without DNA. This sample's table has 40,000 to 45,000 distinct CDR3 sequences. Sequencing was carried out using memory CD8+ T cells from blood. These receptors all stem from a human donor in good health. Some clones in this sample may be carry-over from other donors' samples.

The chain joins TRBV28 to TRBJ2-1; TCRdb designates TRBD2, a call that cannot be tested without DNA. From germline, CDR1 is MDHEN and CDR2 SYDVKM. CDR3 length: 19 residues. The CDR3 reads CASSPAGLAELSSYNEQFF.

The V gene is TRBV12-3 or TRBV12-4, the J gene TRBJ2-1. The CDR3 length is 15 residues. CDR3 residues: CASSLAQTIYNEQFF.

CDR3 region: CASTPRAGGLDEQYF. The gene calls are TRBV6-5 and TRBJ2-7; the TCRdb D gene call, TRBD1, has no DNA to confirm it. This CDR3 has 15 residues. CDR1 is MNHEY, CDR2 SVGAGI, per germline.

CDR3 loop: CSVTGGRYYNEQFF. J is TRBJ2-1 and V is TRBV29-1; TCRdb outputs TRBD1, but without DNA this stays unchecked. The V gene's germline CDR1 is SQVTM and CDR2 ANQGSEA. The CDR3 covers 14 residues.

This chain connects TRBV15 to TRBJ2-7; TCRdb designates TRBD1, a call that cannot be tested without DNA. The CDR3 sequence is 16 residues long. From germline, CDR1 is LNHNV and CDR2 YYDKDF (reference sequence). The CDR3: CATSPSRDRGSYEQYF.

The gene calls are TRBV12-3 or TRBV12-4 and TRBJ2-1; the TCRdb D gene call, TRBD1, has no DNA to confirm it. The CDR3 is made up of 15 amino acids. CDR3 in amino acids: CASSQDRGVLNEQFF.

The chain combines TRBV29-1 with TRBJ2-1; TCRdb proposes TRBD1, but this gene call is untestable without DNA. The length of the CDR3 is 12 residues. Germline V gene data show CDR1 as SQVTM and CDR2 as ANQGSEA. CDR3: CSAEETDNEQFF.

This chain joins TRBV27 and TRBJ2-1; the D call from TCRdb, TRBD1, cannot be confirmed without DNA. The CDR3 spans 14 residues. Per germline, CDR1 MNHEY and CDR2 SMNVEV (reference sequence). The chain's CDR3 is CASSPGGAYNEQFF.

This chain connects TRBV20-1 to TRBJ2-7. The CDR3 covers 14 residues. Germline V gene sequence: CDR1 DFQATT, CDR2 SNEGSKA (reference sequence). The CDR3 region is CSARDGSETYEQYF.

The chain carries TRBV5-1 and TRBJ1-1; TCRdb lists TRBD1, though no DNA is available to test this call. Germline CDR1 reads SGHRS; CDR2 reads YFSETQ. The CDR3 runs 14 residues. Here the CDR3 reads CASSMDRAGTEAFF.

V gene TRBV7-8 combines with J gene TRBJ1-1; TCRdb designates TRBD1, a call that cannot be tested without DNA. CDR3 length: 14 residues. Germline assignment: CDR1 SGHVS and CDR2 FQNEAQ. The CDR3 is CASSPPGLNTEAFF.

The chain employs TRBV25-1 and TRBJ2-3; TCRdb returns TRBD2, unconfirmable since there is no DNA. CDR3 size: 15 residues. CDR1 is MGHDK and CDR2 is SYGVNS in the germline V gene. CDR3 amino acids: CASSYGLALTDTQYF.

The chain joins TRBV5-6 to TRBJ2-7; TCRdb's D call, TRBD1, is unchecked because there is no DNA. Germline loops: CDR1 SGHDT, CDR2 YYEEEE. CDR3 length equals 14 residues. CDR3: CASSLPGFINEQYF.

This rearrangement joins TRBV28 to TRBJ2-7; the TRBD1 assignment by TCRdb is unverifiable without DNA. The germline V gene encodes CDR1 MDHEN and CDR2 SYDVKM. This CDR3 comprises 13 residues. CDR3 region: CASSSPDRQEQYF.

This chain connects TRBV28 to TRBJ2-3; TCRdb outputs TRBD1, but without DNA this stays unchecked. CDR1 and CDR2 from the germline V gene are MDHEN and SYDVKM. This CDR3 comprises 15 residues. CDR3 sequence reads: CASSPPGGSTDTQYF.

The J gene is TRBJ1-2, the V gene TRBV12-3 or TRBV12-4; TCRdb lists TRBD1, though no DNA is available to test this call. The CDR3 spans 14 residues. CDR3: CASSLSGGEAGYTF.

The rearrangement links TRBV21-1 to TRBJ2-7; checking the TCRdb D call of TRBD1 is not possible without DNA. TRBV21-1 is tagged as a pseudogene. This CDR3 is built from 15 residues. CDR3 residues: CASSWGTGSSYEQYF.

V gene TRBV7-2 combines with J gene TRBJ2-1; TCRdb outputs TRBD2, but without DNA this stays unchecked. CDR1 and CDR2 (germline): SGHTA, FQGNSA. The CDR3 sequence is 15 residues long. CDR3 protein: CASSQSGGAGNEQFF.

The rearrangement links TRBV29-1 to TRBJ2-5; TCRdb outputs TRBD1, but without DNA this stays unchecked. Germline CDR1 and CDR2: SQVTM and ANQGSEA. The CDR3 length is 13 residues. This chain's CDR3 is CSVDKGAEETQYF.

The rearrangement uses TRBV27 and TRBJ1-5; without DNA, the TCRdb call of TRBD1 cannot be checked. The CDR3 totals 16 residues. Germline CDR1 MNHEY, CDR2 SMNVEV (reference sequence). Here the CDR3 reads CASSPPGTGSNQPQHF.

The rearrangement uses TRBV13 and TRBJ2-7; the TCRdb call, TRBD2, lacks DNA for checking. Germline CDR1 is PRHDT and CDR2 is FYEKMQ (reference sequence). The CDR3 has 14 amino acids. The CDR3 sequence: CASSPGGGSLEQYF.

The V and J genes are TRBV20-1 and TRBJ2-7; TCRdb picks TRBD2, but there is no DNA to check that call. Germline-derived CDR1 and CDR2 are DFQATT and SNEGSKA (reference sequence). The CDR3 is made up of 15 amino acids. The CDR3 sequence is CSASPREAASYEQYF.

The rearrangement joins TRBV7-9 to TRBJ2-4; TCRdb's D gene call, TRBD1, goes unchecked for lack of DNA. CDR1 is SEHNR and CDR2 is FQNEAQ in the germline V gene (reference sequence). This CDR3 has 15 amino acids. The CDR3 loop reads CASSSGTSAKNIQYF. Drawing the rest from reference TRBV7-9 and TRBJ2-4, the complete variable domain is DTGVSQNPRHKITKRGQNVTFRCDPISEHNRLYWYRQTLGQGPEFLTYFQNEAQLEKSRLLSDRFSAERPKGSFSTLEIQRTEQGDSAMYLCASSSGTSAKNIQYFGAGTRLSVL.

The chain uses TRBV7-9 and TRBJ2-7; TCRdb's D gene call, TRBD2, goes unchecked for lack of DNA. CDR1 and CDR2 (germline): SEHNR, FQNEAQ (reference sequence). This CDR3 comprises 16 residues. CDR3 protein: CASSPRTSGRSYEQYF.

The chain links TRBV2 to TRBJ2-7. The CDR3 length is 13 residues. From germline, CDR1 is SNHLY and CDR2 FYNNEI. CDR3: CASRLSYGYEQYF.

The CDR3 spells CASSKPSRAYEQYF. The chain couples TRBV7-9 to TRBJ2-7. The CDR3 has 14 residues. Per germline, CDR1 SEHNR and CDR2 FQNEAQ (reference sequence).